This T cell receptor (beta chain) was captured in a study of cytomegalovirus exposure and HLA in healthy donors. Study-level points and caveats: As a later analysis revealed, most CMV-associated TCR beta chains appeared HLA-restricted.

About this clone itself: Its antigen is as yet unknown.

Per germline, CDR1 KGHSH and CDR2 LQKENI. The CDR3 spans 18 residues. V dropped 2 bases and J dropped 0 bases, with 17 bases sitting between them. Amplification used 60 Vbeta primers and 13 Jbeta primers. Only in-frame clones appear in the TCRdb table, and some are missing; sequencing was by immunoSEQ multiplex PCR. Among roughly 120,000 clones, about 63% were seen once, and the ten largest hold around 1.6%. This chain connects TRBV18 to TRBJ2-1; D may be TRBD2 (6 bases). The sequenced sample was PBMCs. This clonotype originated in a man aged 25-45 years in good health and CMV-seropositive. This CDR3 reads CASSPSAGLGYSYNEQFF. The CDR3 DNA reads as TGTGCCAGCTCACCATCGGCGGGATTAGGGTACTCCTACAATGAGCAGTTCTTC.